The present TCR beta chain was sequenced within a study of T cells in Graves' hyperthyroidism and ophthalmopathy. Study conclusions and caveats: Most clonotypes that expanded in the thyroid above 0.001 also showed up in blood.

Trimming cost V 4 bases and J 6 bases; bases outside gene matches: 11. The CDR3 is made up of 16 amino acids. Germline loops: CDR1 SGHDN, CDR2 FVKESK. Amplified TCR beta CDR3 regions came from RNA transcripts. In the first-round RT-PCR of the TCR CDR3, the HTBI primer set was used. Using its own MiXCR run on the multiplex PCR reads, TCRdb lists one record per CDR3 protein. The repertoire holds some 700,000 distinct CDR3 sequences, approximately 15% seen once, with 15% to 18% in the top ten. Newly diagnosed patients aged 18 to 65 had hyperthyroidism of under 2 months' duration. Uncontrolled infection, other autoimmune disease, pregnancy or lactation excluded patients. Cells are PBMCs isolated from about 10 ml of fresh blood. There are a few counts of this clonotype. What it binds is not known.

The TCR sequence derives from a man in his fifties with Graves' hyperthyroidism. The chain joins TRBV14 to TRBJ2-1, with 8 bases fitting TRBD1. The sequencing input was blood. CDR3 amino acids: CASSRLSGTGRNEQFF. For the CDR3, the DNA is TGTGCCAGCAGCCGACTATCCGGGACAGGCCGCAATGAGCAGTTCTTC.